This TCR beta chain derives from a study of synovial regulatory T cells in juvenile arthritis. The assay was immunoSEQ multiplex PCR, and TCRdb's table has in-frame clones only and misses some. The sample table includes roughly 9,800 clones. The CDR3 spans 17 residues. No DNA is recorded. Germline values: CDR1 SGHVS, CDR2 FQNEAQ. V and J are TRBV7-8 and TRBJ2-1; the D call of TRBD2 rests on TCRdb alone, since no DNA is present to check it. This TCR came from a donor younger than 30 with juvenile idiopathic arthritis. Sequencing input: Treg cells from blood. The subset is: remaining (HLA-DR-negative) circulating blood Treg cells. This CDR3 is CASSLSTSGTSYNEQFF.